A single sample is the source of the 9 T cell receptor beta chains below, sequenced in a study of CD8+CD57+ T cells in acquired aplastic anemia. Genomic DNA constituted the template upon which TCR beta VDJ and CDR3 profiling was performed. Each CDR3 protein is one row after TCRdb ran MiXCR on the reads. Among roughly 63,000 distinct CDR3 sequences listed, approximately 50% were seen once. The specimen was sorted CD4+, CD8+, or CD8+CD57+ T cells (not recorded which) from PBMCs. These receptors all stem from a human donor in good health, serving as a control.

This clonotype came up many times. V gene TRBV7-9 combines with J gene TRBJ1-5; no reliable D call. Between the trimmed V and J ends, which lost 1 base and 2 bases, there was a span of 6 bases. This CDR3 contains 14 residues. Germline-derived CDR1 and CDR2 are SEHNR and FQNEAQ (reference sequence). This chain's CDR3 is CASSLDHGNQPQHF. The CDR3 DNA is TGTGCCAGCAGCTTAGACCATGGCAATCAGCCCCAGCATTTT.

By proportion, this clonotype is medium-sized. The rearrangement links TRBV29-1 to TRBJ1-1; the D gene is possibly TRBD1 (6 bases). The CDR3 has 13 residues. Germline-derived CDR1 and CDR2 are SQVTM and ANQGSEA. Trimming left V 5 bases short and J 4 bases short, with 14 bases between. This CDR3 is CSVQAQGSTEAFF. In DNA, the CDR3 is TGCAGCGTTCAAGCACAGGGATCCACTGAAGCTTTCTTT. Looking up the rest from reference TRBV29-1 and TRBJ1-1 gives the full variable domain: SAVISQKPSRDICQRGTSLTIQCQVDSQVTMMFWYRQQPGQSLTLIATANQGSEATYESGFVIDKFPISRPNLTFSTLTVSNMSPEDSSIYLCSVQAQGSTEAFFGQGTRLTVV.

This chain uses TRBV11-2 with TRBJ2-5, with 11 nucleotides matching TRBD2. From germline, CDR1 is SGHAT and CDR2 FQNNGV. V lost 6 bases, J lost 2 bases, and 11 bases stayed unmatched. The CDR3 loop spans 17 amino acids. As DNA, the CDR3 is TGTGCCAGCAGTTTTCACCTAGCGGGGGGTTATCAAGAGACCCAGTACTTC. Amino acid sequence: CASSFHLAGGYQETQYF.

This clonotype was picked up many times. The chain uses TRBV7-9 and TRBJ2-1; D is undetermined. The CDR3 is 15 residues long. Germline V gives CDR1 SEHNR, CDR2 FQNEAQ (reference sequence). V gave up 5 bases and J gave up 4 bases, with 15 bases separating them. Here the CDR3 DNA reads TGTGCCAGCAGCCAAGTTGGGGTGGGTTACAATGAGCAGTTCTTC. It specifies CASSQVGVGYNEQFF.

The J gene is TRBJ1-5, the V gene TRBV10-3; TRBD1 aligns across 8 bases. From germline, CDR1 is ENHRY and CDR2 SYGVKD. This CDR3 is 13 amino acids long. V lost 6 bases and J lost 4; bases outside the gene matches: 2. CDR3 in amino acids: CAIRDRENQPQHF. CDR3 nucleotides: TGTGCCATCAGGGACAGGGAGAATCAGCCCCAGCATTTT.

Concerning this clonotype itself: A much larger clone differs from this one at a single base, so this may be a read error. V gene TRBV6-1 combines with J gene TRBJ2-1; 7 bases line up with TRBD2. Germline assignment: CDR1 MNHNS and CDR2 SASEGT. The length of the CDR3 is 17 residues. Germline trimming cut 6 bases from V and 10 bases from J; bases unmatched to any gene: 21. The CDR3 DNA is TGTGCCAGCAGGCCATTCTCCGGGACTACCCCTATCTACGAGCAGTTCTTC. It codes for CASRPFSGTTPIYEQFF.

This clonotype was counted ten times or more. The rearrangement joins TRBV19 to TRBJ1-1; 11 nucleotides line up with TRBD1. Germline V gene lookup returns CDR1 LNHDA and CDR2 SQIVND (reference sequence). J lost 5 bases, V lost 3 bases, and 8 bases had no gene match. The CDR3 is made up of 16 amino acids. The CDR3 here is CASSILGTGGWTEAFF. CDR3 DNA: TGTGCCAGTAGTATTCTCGGGACAGGGGGATGGACTGAAGCTTTCTTT.

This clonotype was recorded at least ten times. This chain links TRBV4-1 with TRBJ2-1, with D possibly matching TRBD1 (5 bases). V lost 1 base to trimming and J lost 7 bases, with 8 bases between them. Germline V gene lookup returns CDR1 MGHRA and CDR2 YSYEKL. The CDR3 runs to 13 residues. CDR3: CASSQVSGNEQFF. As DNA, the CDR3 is TGCGCCAGCAGCCAAGTGTCAGGGAATGAGCAGTTCTTC.

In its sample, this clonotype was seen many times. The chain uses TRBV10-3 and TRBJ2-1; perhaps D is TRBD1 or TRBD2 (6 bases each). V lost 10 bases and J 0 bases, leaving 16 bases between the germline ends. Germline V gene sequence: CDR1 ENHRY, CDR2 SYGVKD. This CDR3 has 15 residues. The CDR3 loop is CASGTFRSSYNEQFF. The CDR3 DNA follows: TGTGCCAGCGGGACATTTAGGAGCTCCTACAATGAGCAGTTCTTC.